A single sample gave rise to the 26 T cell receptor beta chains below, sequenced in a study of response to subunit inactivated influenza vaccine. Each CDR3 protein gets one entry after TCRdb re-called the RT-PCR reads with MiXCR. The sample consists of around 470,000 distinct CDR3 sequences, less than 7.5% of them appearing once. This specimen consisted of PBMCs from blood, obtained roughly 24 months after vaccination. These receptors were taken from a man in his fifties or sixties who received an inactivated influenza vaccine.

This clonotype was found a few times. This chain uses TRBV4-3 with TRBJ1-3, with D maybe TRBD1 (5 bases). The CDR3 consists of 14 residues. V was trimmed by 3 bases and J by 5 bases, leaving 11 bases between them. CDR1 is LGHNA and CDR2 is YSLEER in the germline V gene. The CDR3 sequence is CASSQSTDRNTIYF. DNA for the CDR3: TGCGCCAGCAGCCAGTCGACAGACAGAAACACCATATATTTT.

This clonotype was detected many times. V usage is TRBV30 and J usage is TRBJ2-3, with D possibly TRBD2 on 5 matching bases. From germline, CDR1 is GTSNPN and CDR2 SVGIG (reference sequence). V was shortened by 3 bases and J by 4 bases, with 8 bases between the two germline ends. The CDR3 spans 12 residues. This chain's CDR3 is CAWSPGADTQYF. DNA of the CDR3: TGTGCCTGGAGCCCCGGGGCAGATACGCAGTATTTT.

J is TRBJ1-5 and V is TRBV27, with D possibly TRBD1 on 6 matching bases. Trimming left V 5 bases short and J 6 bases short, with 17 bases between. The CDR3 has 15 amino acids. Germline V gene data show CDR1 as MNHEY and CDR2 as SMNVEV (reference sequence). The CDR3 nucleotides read TGTGCCAGCAGTCCGGGCGGGGGCTGGAGTCAGCCCCAGCATTTT. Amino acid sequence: CASSPGGGWSQPQHF.

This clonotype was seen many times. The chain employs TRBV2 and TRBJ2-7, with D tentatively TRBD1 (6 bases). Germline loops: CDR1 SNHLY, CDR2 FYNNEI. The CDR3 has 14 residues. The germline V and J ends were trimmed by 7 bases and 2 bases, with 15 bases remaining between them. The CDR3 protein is CASKFQGSTYEQYF. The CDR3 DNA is TGTGCCAGCAAGTTTCAGGGGAGCACCTACGAGCAGTACTTC.

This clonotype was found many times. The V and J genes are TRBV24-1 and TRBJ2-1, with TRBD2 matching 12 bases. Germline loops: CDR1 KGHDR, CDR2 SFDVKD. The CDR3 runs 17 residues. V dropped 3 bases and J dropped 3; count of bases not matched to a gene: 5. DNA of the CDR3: TGTGCCACCAGTGATAAACCACTAGCGGGGGGCTACAATGAGCAGTTCTTC. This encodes CATSDKPLAGGYNEQFF.

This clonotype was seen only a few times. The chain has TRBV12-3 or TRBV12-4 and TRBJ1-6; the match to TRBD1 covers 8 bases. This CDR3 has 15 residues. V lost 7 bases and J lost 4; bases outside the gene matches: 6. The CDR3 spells CASTPDRGYNSPLHF. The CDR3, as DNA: TGTGCCAGCACCCCAGACAGGGGATATAATTCACCCCTCCACTTT.

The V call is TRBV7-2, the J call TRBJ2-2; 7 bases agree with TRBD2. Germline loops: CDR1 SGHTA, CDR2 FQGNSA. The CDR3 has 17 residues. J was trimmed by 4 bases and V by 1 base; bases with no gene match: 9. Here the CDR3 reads CASSLGWFSGVTGELFF. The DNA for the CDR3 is TGTGCCAGCAGCTTAGGGTGGTTCAGCGGGGTCACCGGGGAGCTGTTTTTT.

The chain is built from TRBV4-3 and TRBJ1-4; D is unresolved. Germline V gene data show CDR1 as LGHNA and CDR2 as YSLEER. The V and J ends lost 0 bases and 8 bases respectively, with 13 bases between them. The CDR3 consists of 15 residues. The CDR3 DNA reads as TGCGCCAGCAGCCAAGAAGGGCTTGTGGACGAAAAACTGTTTTTT. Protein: CASSQEGLVDEKLFF.

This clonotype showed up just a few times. The CDR3 DNA follows: TGTGCCAGCAGCTTAGTTATCATGCCGGCAGAGACCCAGTACTTC. Translated, it gives CASSLVIMPAETQYF. The chain employs TRBV7-9 and TRBJ2-5; D unresolved. V was shortened by 1 base and J by 4 bases, with 13 bases between the two germline ends. Germline loops: CDR1 SEHNR, CDR2 FQNEAQ (reference sequence). The CDR3 is made up of 15 amino acids.

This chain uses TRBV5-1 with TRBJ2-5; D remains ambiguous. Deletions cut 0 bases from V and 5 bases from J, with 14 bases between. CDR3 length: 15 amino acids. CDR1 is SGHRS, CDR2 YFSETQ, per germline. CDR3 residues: CASSLVADLGETQYF. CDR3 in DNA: TGCGCCAGCAGCTTGGTCGCTGACCTTGGGGAGACCCAGTACTTC.

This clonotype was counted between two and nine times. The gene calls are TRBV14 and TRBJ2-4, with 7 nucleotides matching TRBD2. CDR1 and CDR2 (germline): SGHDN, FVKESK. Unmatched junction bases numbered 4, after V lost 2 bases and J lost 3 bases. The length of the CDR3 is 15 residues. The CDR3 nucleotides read TGTGCCAGCAGCCAACTGGCTAGCGGCAAAAACATTCAGTACTTC. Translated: CASSQLASGKNIQYF.

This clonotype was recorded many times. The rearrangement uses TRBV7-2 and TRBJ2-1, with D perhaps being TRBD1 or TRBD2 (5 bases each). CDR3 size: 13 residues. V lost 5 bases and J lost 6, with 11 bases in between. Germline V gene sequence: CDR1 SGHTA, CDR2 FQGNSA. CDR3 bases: TGTGCCAGCAGCCCGGGACCCCTCAATGAGCAGTTCTTC. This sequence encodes CASSPGPLNEQFF.

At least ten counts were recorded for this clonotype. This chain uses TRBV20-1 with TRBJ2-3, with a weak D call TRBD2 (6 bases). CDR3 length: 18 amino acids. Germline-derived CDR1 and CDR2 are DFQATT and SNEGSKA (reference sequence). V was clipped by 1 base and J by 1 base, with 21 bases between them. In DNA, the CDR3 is TGCAGTGCTAGAGCCATGCCGGGACTCGGCGGGGGCACAGATACGCAGTATTTT. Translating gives CSARAMPGLGGGTDTQYF.

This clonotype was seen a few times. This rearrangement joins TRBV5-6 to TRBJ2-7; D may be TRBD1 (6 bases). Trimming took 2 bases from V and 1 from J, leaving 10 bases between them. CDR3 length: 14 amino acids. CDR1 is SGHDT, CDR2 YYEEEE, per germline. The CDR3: CASSFTTGSYEQYF. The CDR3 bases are TGTGCCAGCAGCTTTACGACAGGTTCCTACGAGCAGTACTTC.

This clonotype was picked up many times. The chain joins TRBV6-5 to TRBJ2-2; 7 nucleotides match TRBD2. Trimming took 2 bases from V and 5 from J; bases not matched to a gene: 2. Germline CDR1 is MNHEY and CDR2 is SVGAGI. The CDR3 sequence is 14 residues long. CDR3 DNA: TGTGCCAGCAGTTACACGGGAGGTACCGGGGAGCTGTTTTTT. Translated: CASSYTGGTGELFF.

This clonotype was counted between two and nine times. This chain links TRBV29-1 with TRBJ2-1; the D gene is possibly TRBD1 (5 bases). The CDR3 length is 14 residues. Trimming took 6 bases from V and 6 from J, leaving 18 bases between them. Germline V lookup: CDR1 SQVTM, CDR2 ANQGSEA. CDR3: CSVQRGVGANEQFF. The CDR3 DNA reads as TGCAGCGTCCAAAGGGGTGTGGGTGCCAATGAGCAGTTCTTC.

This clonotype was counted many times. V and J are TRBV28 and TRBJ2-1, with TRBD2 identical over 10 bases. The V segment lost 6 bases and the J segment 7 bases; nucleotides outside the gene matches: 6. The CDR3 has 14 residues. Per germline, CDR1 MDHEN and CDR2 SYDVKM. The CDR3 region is CASRLTSGLNEQFF. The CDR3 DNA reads TGTGCCAGCAGATTGACTAGCGGGTTGAATGAGCAGTTCTTC. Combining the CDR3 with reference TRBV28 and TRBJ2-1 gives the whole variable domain DVKVTQSSRYLVKRTGEKVFLECVQDMDHENMFWYRQDPGLGLRLIYFSYDVKMKEKGDIPEGYSVSREKKERFSLILESASTNQTSMYLCASRLTSGLNEQFFGPGTRLTVL.

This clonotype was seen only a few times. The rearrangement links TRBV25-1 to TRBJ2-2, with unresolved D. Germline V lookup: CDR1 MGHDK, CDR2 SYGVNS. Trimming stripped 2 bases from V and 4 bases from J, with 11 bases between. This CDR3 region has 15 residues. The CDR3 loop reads CASSETRVVTGELFF. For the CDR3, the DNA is TGTGCCAGCAGTGAAACCCGGGTCGTCACCGGGGAGCTGTTTTTT.

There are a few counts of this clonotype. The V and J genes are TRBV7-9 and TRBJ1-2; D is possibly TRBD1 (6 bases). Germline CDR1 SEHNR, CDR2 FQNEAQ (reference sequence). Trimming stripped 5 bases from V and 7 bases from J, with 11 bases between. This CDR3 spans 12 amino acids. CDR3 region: CASSLDSSGYTF. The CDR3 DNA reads TGTGCCAGCAGCCTGGACAGCTCTGGCTACACCTTC.

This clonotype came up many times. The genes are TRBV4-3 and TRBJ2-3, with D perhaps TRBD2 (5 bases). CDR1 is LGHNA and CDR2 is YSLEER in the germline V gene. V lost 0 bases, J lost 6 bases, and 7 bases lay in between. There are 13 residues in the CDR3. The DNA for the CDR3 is TGCGCCAGCAGCCAAGACTCGGGGGATACGCAGTATTTT. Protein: CASSQDSGDTQYF.

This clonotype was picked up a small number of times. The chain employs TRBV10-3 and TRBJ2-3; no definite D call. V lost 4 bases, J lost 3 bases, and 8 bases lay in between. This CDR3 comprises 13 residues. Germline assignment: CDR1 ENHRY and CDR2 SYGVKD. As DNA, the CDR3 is TGTGCCATCAGTGTGGACGGGACAGATACGCAGTATTTT. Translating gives CAISVDGTDTQYF.

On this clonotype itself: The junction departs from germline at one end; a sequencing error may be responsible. CDR3 coding DNA: TGCTGTGCTAGAAAGTATAGGGGTCTCCACCAAGAGACCCAGTACTTC. Its translation: CCARKYRGLHQETQYF. This chain links TRBV20-1 with TRBJ2-5, with D perhaps TRBD1 (5 bases). This CDR3 spans 16 amino acids. Germline CDR1 DFQATT, CDR2 SNEGSKA (reference sequence).

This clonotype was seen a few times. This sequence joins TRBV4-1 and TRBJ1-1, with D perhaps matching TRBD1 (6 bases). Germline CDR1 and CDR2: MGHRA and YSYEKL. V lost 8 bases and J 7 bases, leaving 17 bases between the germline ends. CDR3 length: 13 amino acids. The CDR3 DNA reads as TGCGCCAGCCGAGATACAGGGTCTCGTGAAGCTTTCTTT. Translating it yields CASRDTGSREAFF.

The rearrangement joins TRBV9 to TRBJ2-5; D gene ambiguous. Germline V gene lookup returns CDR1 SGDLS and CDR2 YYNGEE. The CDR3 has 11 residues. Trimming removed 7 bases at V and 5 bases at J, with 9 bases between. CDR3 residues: CASGNRETQYF. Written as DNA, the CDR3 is TGTGCCAGCGGCAATAGGGAGACCCAGTACTTC.

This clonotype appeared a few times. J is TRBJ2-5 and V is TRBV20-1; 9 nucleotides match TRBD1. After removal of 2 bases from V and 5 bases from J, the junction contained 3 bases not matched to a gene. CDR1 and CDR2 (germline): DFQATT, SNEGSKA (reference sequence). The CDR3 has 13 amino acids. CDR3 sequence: CSARPGTGETQYF. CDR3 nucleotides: TGCAGTGCTAGACCCGGGACAGGGGAGACCCAGTACTTC.

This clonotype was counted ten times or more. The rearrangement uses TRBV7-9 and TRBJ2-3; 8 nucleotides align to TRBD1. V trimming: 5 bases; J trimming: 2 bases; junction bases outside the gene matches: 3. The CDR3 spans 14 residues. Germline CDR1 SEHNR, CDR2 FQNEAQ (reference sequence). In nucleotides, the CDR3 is TGTGCCAGCAGCACCAGGGGGCACACAGATACGCAGTATTTT. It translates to CASSTRGHTDTQYF.